These T cell receptor beta chains were read from a single sample in a study of blood T cell repertoires in COVID-19. Sequencing was performed with immunoSEQ multiplex PCR; in TCRdb, only in-frame clones are kept and a portion is missing. The sample shows some 300,000 clones, 70% to 90% of them seen only once. Specimen: peripheral blood. Receptors originate from a woman in her forties or fifties with active or convalescent COVID-19. The conserved cysteine and the conserved F or W are not part of the CDR3 here. The D gene is left open where the match is weak. The size field is filled for only some rows; it gives once, few, many or a size class.

v_gene: TRBV2
abundance: .
d_gene: TRBD2
j_gene: TRBJ2-1
CDR3aa: ASSGSGGYNEQF

v_gene: TRBV7-2
abundance: .
d_gene: .
j_gene: TRBJ1-1
CDR3aa: ASSLHKNTEAF

v_gene: TRBV6-4
abundance: .
d_gene: TRBD2
j_gene: TRBJ2-1
CDR3aa: ASSESGRLAGGFSYNEQF

v_gene: TRBV2
abundance: few
d_gene: .
j_gene: TRBJ2-1
CDR3aa: ASSEASEQF

v_gene: TRBV2
abundance: once
d_gene: .
j_gene: TRBJ2-1
CDR3aa: ASRLSGISYNEQF

v_gene: TRBV5-1
abundance: .
d_gene: .
j_gene: TRBJ1-2
CDR3aa: ASSLGQDNYGYT

v_gene: TRBV5-1
abundance: .
d_gene: TRBD2
j_gene: TRBJ2-2
CDR3aa: ASSLAAGVTGELF

v_gene: TRBV5-4
abundance: .
d_gene: .
j_gene: TRBJ1-1
CDR3aa: ASSSPMGSWRVTEAF

v_gene: TRBV30
abundance: .
d_gene: .
j_gene: TRBJ1-3
CDR3aa: ACSKSSGNTIY

v_gene: TRBV28
abundance: .
d_gene: TRBD1
j_gene: TRBJ1-1
CDR3aa: ASSIRDRVLNTEAF

v_gene: TRBV2
abundance: .
d_gene: TRBD1
j_gene: TRBJ1-1
CDR3aa: ASSGQGAEAF

v_gene: TRBV3-1/TRBV3-2
abundance: .
d_gene: TRBD2
j_gene: TRBJ2-7
CDR3aa: ASSRTGGFYEQY

v_gene: TRBV10-1
abundance: .
d_gene: .
j_gene: TRBJ1-4
CDR3aa: ASTSGGGLLPTNEKLF

v_gene: TRBV7-2
abundance: .
d_gene: TRBD1
j_gene: TRBJ1-4
CDR3aa: ASSLGQGLAEKLF

v_gene: TRBV10-3
abundance: .
d_gene: TRBD1
j_gene: TRBJ2-2
CDR3aa: AISVTGTGELF

v_gene: TRBV5-1
abundance: .
d_gene: TRBD2
j_gene: TRBJ2-1
CDR3aa: ASSFTSGGPNEQF

v_gene: TRBV7-2
abundance: once
d_gene: .
j_gene: TRBJ1-1
CDR3aa: ASSQDGVKAF

v_gene: TRBV5-5
abundance: .
d_gene: .
j_gene: TRBJ1-2
CDR3aa: ASSLQANYGYT

v_gene: TRBV6-1
abundance: once
d_gene: TRBD1
j_gene: TRBJ1-1
CDR3aa: ASSDSGGSGTEAF

v_gene: TRBV2
abundance: .
d_gene: .
j_gene: TRBJ1-5
CDR3aa: ASSSVGGNQPQH

v_gene: TRBV7-2
abundance: .
d_gene: .
j_gene: TRBJ2-2
CDR3aa: ASSLGPGLNTGELF

v_gene: TRBV19
abundance: .
d_gene: TRBD2
j_gene: TRBJ2-7
CDR3aa: ASRGLAEAGEQY

v_gene: TRBV19
abundance: once
d_gene: TRBD1
j_gene: TRBJ2-1
CDR3aa: ASSFTGGSYNEQF

v_gene: TRBV2
abundance: .
d_gene: TRBD1
j_gene: TRBJ1-4
CDR3aa: ASSFDRANEKLF

v_gene: TRBV6-6
abundance: .
d_gene: .
j_gene: TRBJ1-5
CDR3aa: ASSWTANQPQH

v_gene: TRBV12-2
abundance: .
d_gene: .
j_gene: TRBJ1-5
CDR3aa: ASRTDPGTVFFNQPQH

v_gene: TRBV4-1
abundance: .
d_gene: .
j_gene: TRBJ1-3
CDR3aa: ASSQDRIAGSGNTIY

v_gene: TRBV5-4
abundance: .
d_gene: .
j_gene: TRBJ2-7
CDR3aa: ASSLNRAPYEQY

v_gene: TRBV9
abundance: .
d_gene: TRBD2
j_gene: TRBJ2-2
CDR3aa: ASSVQSGGRAPSGELF

v_gene: TRBV24-1
abundance: .
d_gene: TRBD1
j_gene: TRBJ2-6
CDR3aa: ATGDRAGANVLT